Below are 22 T cell receptor beta chains sequenced from a single sample in a study of Ad26.COV2.S vaccination and SARS-CoV-2 variants. Assay used: immunoSEQ multiplex PCR; TCRdb lists only in-frame clones, some missing. The sample comprises a few hundred thousand clones, about four fifths of which are singletons, and about 7.4% rests with the top ten. Stated treatment: over 15 received Ad26.COV2.S at low or high dose, single or two shots; roughly five received placebo; per-sample allocation not given. Collection of the samples took place on day 63 after the first injection of vaccine or placebo. The sample was peripheral blood, taken in a trial of Ad26.COV2.S vaccine versus placebo. These receptors were obtained from a person between 18 and 65 years old who received the Ad26.COV2.S COVID-19 vaccine or a placebo.

Here the CDR3 reads CASSLEWGIAFF. CDR3 bases: TGTGCCAGCAGCTTAGAATGGGGGATAGCTTTCTTT. V and J are TRBV7-9 and TRBJ1-1; the D gene is possibly TRBD1 (5 bases). The germline gives CDR1 SEHNR, CDR2 FQNEAQ (reference sequence). This CDR3 has 12 amino acids. Deletions cut 1 base from V and 10 bases from J, with 10 bases between.

In its sample, this clone was seen once. This chain connects TRBV7-3 to TRBJ1-1; 8 bases are a match to TRBD1. Germline CDR1 and CDR2: SGHTA and FQGTGA. This CDR3 comprises 13 residues. V dropped 4 bases and J dropped 11; count of bases not matched to a gene: 9. CDR3 sequence (DNA): TGTGCCAGCAGCTCCTCCGGGACAGGTAGGGCTTTCTTT. Its protein is CASSSSGTGRAFF.

The chain joins TRBV27 to TRBJ1-1; D might be TRBD1 (6 bases). This CDR3 region has 14 residues. Germline CDR1 and CDR2: MNHEY and SMNVEV (reference sequence). The V gene lost 8 bases and the J gene lost 3 bases, with 16 bases spanning the gap. The CDR3 protein is CASFNRVSDTEAFF. Written as DNA, the CDR3 is TGTGCCAGCTTCAACAGGGTTTCGGACACTGAAGCTTTCTTT.

Only a few counts were recorded for this clone. The sample holds other DNA sequences that translate to the same CDR3. V gene TRBV19 combines with J gene TRBJ1-5; D possibly corresponds to TRBD1 (5 bases). The CDR3 spans 15 residues. V was cut by 1 base and J by 1 base, with 8 bases left in between. Germline loops: CDR1 LNHDA, CDR2 SQIVND (reference sequence). This chain's CDR3 is CASSIGGRSNQPQHF. For the CDR3, the DNA is TGTGCCAGTAGTATAGGGGGCAGAAGCAATCAGCCCCAGCATTTT.

The rearrangement links TRBV6-6 to TRBJ2-3, with 9 bases that match TRBD2. J was trimmed by 1 base and V by 6 bases; bases with no gene match: 5. This CDR3 spans 15 amino acids. The germline V gene has CDR1 MNHNY and CDR2 SVGAGI (reference sequence). The CDR3 nucleotides are TGTGCCAGCAGCCATAGCGGGAGCGGCACAGATACGCAGTATTTT. Translating it yields CASSHSGSGTDTQYF.

The CDR3 DNA sequence: TGTGCCAGTAGTATTCGGGGCGGGGGCGCTGAAGCTTTCTTT. Protein sequence: CASSIRGGGAEAFF. The chain links TRBV19 to TRBJ1-1; possible D gene TRBD1, 6 bases. CDR3 length equals 14 residues. V was trimmed by 3 bases and J by 6 bases, leaving 14 bases between them. CDR1 and CDR2 from the germline V gene are LNHDA and SQIVND (reference sequence).

This rearrangement joins TRBV3-1 (or the pseudogene TRBV3-2) to TRBJ1-2, with 11 bases fitting TRBD1. Trimming at V came to 4 bases and at J to 7 bases, leaving 2 bases not matched to a gene. The CDR3 is 13 amino acids. Germline CDR1 LGHDT, CDR2 YNNKEL (reference sequence). CDR3 residues: CASSRGQGGGYTF. CDR3 DNA sequence: TGTGCCAGCAGCCGGGGACAGGGGGGTGGCTACACCTTC.

This clone was observed once. The J gene is TRBJ2-5, the V gene TRBV3-1 (or the pseudogene TRBV3-2); a weak D match, TRBD1 (6 bases). CDR1 is LGHDT and CDR2 is YNNKEL in the germline V gene (reference sequence). This CDR3 contains 15 residues. V was cut by 4 bases and J by 4 bases, with 16 bases left in between. CDR3 amino acids: CASSLKGEFSETQYF. In DNA form, the CDR3 reads TGTGCCAGCAGCCTCAAGGGGGAGTTTTCAGAGACCCAGTACTTC.

The rearrangement joins TRBV6-5 to TRBJ1-1; D is possibly TRBD1 (5 bases). V was shortened by 5 bases and J by 5 bases, with 18 bases between the two germline ends. Germline V gene sequence: CDR1 MNHEY, CDR2 SVGAGI. The CDR3 is 15 residues long. DNA of the CDR3: TGTGCCAGCAGTCTTTATACAGGTGAGGGGACTGAAGCTTTCTTT. It is translated as CASSLYTGEGTEAFF.

This chain connects TRBV19 to TRBJ1-6; D is uncertain. V was cut by 7 bases and J by 9 bases, with 13 bases left in between. The CDR3 covers 13 residues. From germline, CDR1 is LNHDA and CDR2 SQIVND (reference sequence). This chain's CDR3 is CASNTGDTSPLHF. In DNA, the CDR3 is TGTGCCAGTAATACTGGAGATACTTCACCCCTCCACTTT.

The V gene is TRBV5-1, the J gene TRBJ1-6; TRBD1 agrees at 7 bases. This CDR3 contains 15 residues. J lost 6 bases, V lost 3 bases, and 6 bases had no gene match. The germline V gene has CDR1 SGHRS and CDR2 YFSETQ. The CDR3 sequence: CASSSRDSTNSPLHF. The DNA for the CDR3 is TGCGCCAGCAGCTCCCGGGACAGTACTAATTCACCCCTCCACTTT. The full variable domain, with the rest looked up from reference TRBV5-1 and TRBJ1-6, is KAGVTQTPRYLIKTRGQQVTLSCSPISGHRSVSWYQQTPGQGLQFLFEYFSETQRNKGNFPGRFSGRQFSNSRSEMNVSTLELGDSALYLCASSSRDSTNSPLHFGNGTRLTVT.

The chain couples TRBV5-1 to TRBJ1-3, with unresolved D. Between the trimmed V and J ends, which lost 4 bases and 8 bases, there was a span of 13 bases. The CDR3 has 13 amino acids. CDR1 SGHRS and CDR2 YFSETQ come from the germline V gene. The chain's CDR3 is CASSPPWSDTIYF. The CDR3 region has the DNA TGCGCCAGCAGCCCACCATGGAGCGACACCATATATTTT.

The chain couples TRBV12-3 or TRBV12-4 to TRBJ2-7; no firm D call. V lost 0 bases to trimming and J lost 3 bases, with 3 bases between them. The CDR3 is made up of 12 amino acids. For the CDR3, the DNA is TGTGCCAGCAGTTTAGCCAACTACGAGCAGTACTTC. Protein: CASSLANYEQYF.

This clone was found once. The chain combines TRBV7-2 with TRBJ2-3, with TRBD2 matching 10 bases. The trim removed 5 bases at V and 6 bases at J, leaving 5 bases unmatched. The CDR3 has 14 residues. Germline V lookup: CDR1 SGHTA, CDR2 FQGNSA. For the CDR3, the DNA is TGTGCCAGCAGCCCACTAGCGGGGACTGATACGCAGTATTTT. Translating gives CASSPLAGTDTQYF.

This CDR3 is CSVDTPGLWYGYTF. CDR3 bases: TGCAGCGTCGATACTCCGGGCCTTTGGTATGGCTACACCTTC. The chain couples TRBV29-1 to TRBJ1-2; D is ambiguous. V was shortened by 6 bases and J by 5 bases, with 19 bases between the two germline ends. CDR3 size: 14 residues. Germline-derived CDR1 and CDR2 are SQVTM and ANQGSEA.

J is TRBJ1-2 and V is TRBV6-1; D might be TRBD1 (6 bases). The V end was cut by 2 bases, the J end by 5 bases, with 9 bases between. The CDR3 length is 13 residues. Germline CDR1 MNHNS, CDR2 SASEGT. CDR3 nucleotide sequence: TGTGCCAGCAGTGAAACAGGGAGGTATGGCTACACCTTC. It translates to CASSETGRYGYTF.

This clone was observed a few times. In DNA form, the CDR3 reads TGTGCCAGCAGCTGGATGGACAATCAGCCCCAGCATTTT. Protein: CASSWMDNQPQHF. V gene TRBV5-6 combines with J gene TRBJ1-5; no clear D. V was shortened by 3 bases and J by 3 bases, with 7 bases between the two germline ends. Germline assignment: CDR1 SGHDT and CDR2 YYEEEE. CDR3 length equals 13 residues.

Here the CDR3 DNA reads TGTGCCAGCAGCTTAGGCAGCGGGGGTTACGAGCAGTACTTC. This sequence encodes CASSLGSGGYEQYF. The chain is built from TRBV13 and TRBJ2-7; 8 bases are a match to TRBD2. V lost 0 bases, J lost 4 bases, and 2 bases stayed unmatched. The CDR3 covers 14 residues. CDR1 is PRHDT and CDR2 is FYEKMQ in the germline V gene (reference sequence).

The chain joins TRBV7-3 to TRBJ2-1; 9 bases agree with TRBD2. This CDR3 spans 15 amino acids. Unmatched junction bases numbered 10, after V lost 5 bases and J lost 8 bases. Germline CDR1 reads SGHTA; CDR2 reads FQGTGA. The DNA for the CDR3 is TGTGCCAGCAGCCCGAGGGCGGGGGGGCTTTATGAGCAGTTCTTC. Amino acid sequence: CASSPRAGGLYEQFF.

This rearrangement joins TRBV9 to TRBJ2-1; 8 positions agree with TRBD2. V shed 0 bases, J shed 0 bases, and the junction held 5 bases outside the gene matches. Germline CDR1 and CDR2: SGDLS and YYNGEE. The CDR3 runs 17 residues. In nucleotides, the CDR3 is TGTGCCAGCAGCGTAGGGGTTAGCGGGAACTCCTACAATGAGCAGTTCTTC. It is translated as CASSVGVSGNSYNEQFF.

J is TRBJ2-3 and V is TRBV5-5, with D hard to call. CDR1 is SGHKS, CDR2 YYEKEE, per germline (reference sequence). Trimming cost V 1 base and J 2 bases, with 8 bases left between them. This CDR3 is 14 amino acids long. CDR3 sequence (DNA): TGTGCCAGCAGCTTGTACCGCAACACAGATACGCAGTATTTT. Residues: CASSLYRNTDTQYF.

The gene calls are TRBV5-6 and TRBJ1-5, with D unclear. Trimming took off 5 bases at V and 3 bases at J, with 9 bases between the two ends. Germline V gene data show CDR1 as SGHDT and CDR2 as YYEEEE. CDR3 length equals 13 residues. The CDR3 bases are TGTGCCAGCAGTTCAGGCTACAATCAGCCCCAGCATTTT. Its translation: CASSSGYNQPQHF. The full variable domain, rest sourced from reference TRBV5-6 and TRBJ1-5, is DAGVTQSPTHLIKTRGQQVTLRCSPKSGHDTVSWYQQALGQGPQFIFQYYEEEERQRGNFPDRFSGHQFPNYSSELNVNALLLGDSALYLCASSSGYNQPQHFGDGTRLSIL.